This entry features one TCR beta chain sequence. Its antigen is currently unknown. Every sample yielded at least 7 million isolated PBMCs. The sample originates from a study of blood T cells in healthy people across ages. The CDR3 loop spans 15 amino acids. CDR1 LNHNV and CDR2 YYDKDF come from the germline V gene (reference sequence). Deletions cut 0 bases from V and 4 bases from J, with 12 bases between. Together with a sample-barcoded 5' primer, a J-beta primer mix was included in a second PCR lasting roughly 6 to 12 cycles. From the 5' RACE reads, TCRdb called clonotypes with MiXCR, one entry per CDR3 protein. The sample lists 1.5 million or so distinct CDR3 sequences; roughly 40% were seen once. Whole-study results and caveats: Using unsorted PBMCs precluded a conclusive naive versus antigen-experienced comparison.

The sequence came from a woman under 30 in good health. The chain links TRBV15 to TRBJ1-1, with D perhaps TRBD1 (6 bases). The sample comprised blood. CDR3 coding DNA: TGTGCCACCAGCAGAGATCGGACAGACCTCACTGAAGCTTTCTTT. Its protein is CATSRDRTDLTEAFF.